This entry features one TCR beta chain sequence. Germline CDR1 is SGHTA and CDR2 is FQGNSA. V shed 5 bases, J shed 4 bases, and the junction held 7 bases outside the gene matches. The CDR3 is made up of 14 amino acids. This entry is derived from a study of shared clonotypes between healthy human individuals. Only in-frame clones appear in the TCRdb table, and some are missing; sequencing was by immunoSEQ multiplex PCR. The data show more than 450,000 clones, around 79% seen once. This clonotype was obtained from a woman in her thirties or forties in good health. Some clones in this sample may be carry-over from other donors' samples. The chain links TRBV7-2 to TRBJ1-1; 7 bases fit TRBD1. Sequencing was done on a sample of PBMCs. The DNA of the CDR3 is TGTGCCAGCAGCCCACAGGGGTGGGGCACTGAAGCTTTCTTT. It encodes CASSPQGWGTEAFF.